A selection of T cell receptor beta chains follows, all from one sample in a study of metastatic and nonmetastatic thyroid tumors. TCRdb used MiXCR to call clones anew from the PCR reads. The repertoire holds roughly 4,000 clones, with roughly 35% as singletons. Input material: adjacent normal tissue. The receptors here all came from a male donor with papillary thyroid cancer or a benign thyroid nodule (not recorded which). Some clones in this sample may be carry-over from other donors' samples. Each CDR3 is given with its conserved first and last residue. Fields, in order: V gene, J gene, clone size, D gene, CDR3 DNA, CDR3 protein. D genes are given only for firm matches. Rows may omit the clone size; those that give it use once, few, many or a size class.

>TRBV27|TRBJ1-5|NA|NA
TGTGCCAGCAGTTTAATTTGGGGACGCAATCAGCCCCAGCATTTT
CASSLIWGRNQPQHF
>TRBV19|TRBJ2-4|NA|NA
TGTGCCAGTAGTATAGATCCGGGGACGGCGAAGTACTTC
CASSIDPGTAKYF
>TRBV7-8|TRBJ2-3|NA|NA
TGTGCCAGCAGCTTAGAAGCGCCAAGCACAGATACGCAGTATTTT
CASSLEAPSTDTQYF
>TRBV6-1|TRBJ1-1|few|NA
TGTGCCAGCAGTGACAGGGTGGGAAACACTGAAGCTTTCTTT
CASSDRVGNTEAFF
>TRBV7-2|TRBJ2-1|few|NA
TGTGCCAGCAGCCACCGGGCTCCCACTGGGGTCAATGAGCAGTTCTTC
CASSHRAPTGVNEQFF
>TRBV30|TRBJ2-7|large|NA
TGTGCCTGGAGTGTTGGTCTCGATAGCTCCTACGAGCAGTACTTC
CAWSVGLDSSYEQYF
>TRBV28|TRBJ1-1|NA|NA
TGTGCCAGCACGGCAGGGAGGATTTCCACTGAAGCTTTCTTT
CASTAGRISTEAFF
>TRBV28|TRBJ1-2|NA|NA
TGTGCCAGCAGTTTACCGCAGGGACTACCCTATGGCTACACCTTC
CASSLPQGLPYGYTF
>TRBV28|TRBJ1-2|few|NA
TGTGCCAGCAGTTTAGGGCTTCGCGATGGCTACACCTTC
CASSLGLRDGYTF
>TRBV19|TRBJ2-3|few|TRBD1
TGTGCCAGTAGTATCACAGGGGTCCACACAGATACGCAGTATTTT
CASSITGVHTDTQYF
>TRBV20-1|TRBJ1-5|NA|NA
TGCAGTGCTGGGAATTGGGATCAGCCCCAGCATTTT
CSAGNWDQPQHF
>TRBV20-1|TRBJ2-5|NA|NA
TGCAGTGCTAGTCGTCTAGCAGAGGAGACCCAGTACTTC
CSASRLAEETQYF
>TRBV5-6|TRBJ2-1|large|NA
TGTGCCAGCAGCTACAACTACAATGAGCAGTTCTTC
CASSYNYNEQFF
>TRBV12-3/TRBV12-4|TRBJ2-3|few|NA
TGTGCCAGCAGTCCCCCTTATAGGCTCAGTGATACGCAGTATTTT
CASSPPYRLSDTQYF
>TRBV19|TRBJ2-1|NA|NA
TGTGCCAGTAGTATAGTTCGGGTACGGACGAGCTCCTACAATGAGCAGTTCTTC
CASSIVRVRTSSYNEQFF
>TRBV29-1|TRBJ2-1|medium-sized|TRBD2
TGCAGCGGGAAAGGGACTAGCGTGGACAATGAGCAGTTCTTC
CSGKGTSVDNEQFF
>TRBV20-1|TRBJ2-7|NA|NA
TGCAGTGCCCCGGCCGAGGACCTCTACGAGCAGTACTTC
CSAPAEDLYEQYF
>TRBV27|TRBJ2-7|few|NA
TGTGCCAGCAGTAGCGGCTCCCGCTCCTACGAGCAGTACTTC
CASSSGSRSYEQYF
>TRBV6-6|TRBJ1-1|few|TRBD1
TGTGCCAGCAGTTATCTACAGGGGGGGAACACTGAAGCTTTCTTT
CASSYLQGGNTEAFF
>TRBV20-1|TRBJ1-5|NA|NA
TGCAGTGCCGAGGGTAGGGACGGTGGGTATCAGCCCCAGCATTTT
CSAEGRDGGYQPQHF
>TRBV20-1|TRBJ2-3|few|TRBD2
TGCAGTGCTAGGGGGGCTAGCGGGAGGTACACAGATACGCAGTATTTT
CSARGASGRYTDTQYF
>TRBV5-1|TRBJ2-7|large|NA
TGCGCCAGCAGCTTGATGGATGCCTACGAGCAGTACTTC
CASSLMDAYEQYF
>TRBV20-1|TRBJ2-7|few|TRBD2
TGCAGTGCTAGAGATCTTAACAGCGGGGGCCCGGGCGAGCAGTACTTC
CSARDLNSGGPGEQYF
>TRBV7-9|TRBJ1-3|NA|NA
TGTGCCAGCAGCTACGGAAACACCATATATTTT
CASSYGNTIYF
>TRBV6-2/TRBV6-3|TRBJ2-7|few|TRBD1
TGTGCCAGCAGTTACCCCACAGGGGCCGGCTACGAGCAGTACTTC
CASSYPTGAGYEQYF
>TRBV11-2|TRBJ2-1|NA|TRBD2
TGTGCCAGCAGCTTCGGTAGCGGGGGGTCGAATGAGCAGTTCTTC
CASSFGSGGSNEQFF
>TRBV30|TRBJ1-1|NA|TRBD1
TGTGCCTGGCAAACAGGGGGAGAAGCTTTCTTT
CAWQTGGEAFF
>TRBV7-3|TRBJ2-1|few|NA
TGTGCCAGCAGCCTCAAACCCACTGCTTACAATGAGCAGTTCTTC
CASSLKPTAYNEQFF
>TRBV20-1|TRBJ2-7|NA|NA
TGCAGTGCTAGGGCGGGATACTCCTACGAGCAGTACTTC
CSARAGYSYEQYF
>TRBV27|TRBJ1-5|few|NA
TGTGCCAGCAGTCCGAGACAGAGCAATCAGCCCCAGCATTTT
CASSPRQSNQPQHF
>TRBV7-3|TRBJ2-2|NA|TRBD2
TGTGCCAGCAGCCCCCCGGCGGGAGGCCCAAACACCGGGGAGCTGTTTTTT
CASSPPAGGPNTGELFF
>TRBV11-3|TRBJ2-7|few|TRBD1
TGTGCCAGCAGCTTAGAAGGGACAGAGGGCTACGAGCAGTACTTC
CASSLEGTEGYEQYF